This entry is about one T cell receptor beta chain. Its specificity is unknown. Trimming stripped 2 bases from V and 3 bases from J, with 15 bases between. Germline V CDR1 and CDR2: SEHNR, FQNEAQ (reference sequence). The CDR3 totals 16 residues. The data derive from a study of PD-1 blockade in classical Hodgkin lymphoma. Study outcomes and limitations: By C4D1, CD4+ diversity increased significantly, especially in complete responders. For complete responders, baseline diversity was comparable to that of newly diagnosed patients.

Only in-frame clones appear in the TCRdb table, and some are missing; sequencing was by immunoSEQ multiplex PCR. The table records about 45,000 clones, around 76% of them present only once. Every patient relapsed after autologous stem cell transplantation, and brentuximab vedotin exposure varied. This specimen consisted of peripheral blood mononuclear cells (PBMCs), obtained before the second cycle of nivolumab. V is TRBV7-9 and J is TRBJ2-3; D is perhaps TRBD1 (6 bases). The receptor was derived from a human donor with classical Hodgkin lymphoma. In DNA form, the CDR3 reads TGTGCCAGCAGCTTAACGGAGACAGGTAGTACAGATACGCAGTATTTT. The encoded protein is CASSLTETGSTDTQYF.